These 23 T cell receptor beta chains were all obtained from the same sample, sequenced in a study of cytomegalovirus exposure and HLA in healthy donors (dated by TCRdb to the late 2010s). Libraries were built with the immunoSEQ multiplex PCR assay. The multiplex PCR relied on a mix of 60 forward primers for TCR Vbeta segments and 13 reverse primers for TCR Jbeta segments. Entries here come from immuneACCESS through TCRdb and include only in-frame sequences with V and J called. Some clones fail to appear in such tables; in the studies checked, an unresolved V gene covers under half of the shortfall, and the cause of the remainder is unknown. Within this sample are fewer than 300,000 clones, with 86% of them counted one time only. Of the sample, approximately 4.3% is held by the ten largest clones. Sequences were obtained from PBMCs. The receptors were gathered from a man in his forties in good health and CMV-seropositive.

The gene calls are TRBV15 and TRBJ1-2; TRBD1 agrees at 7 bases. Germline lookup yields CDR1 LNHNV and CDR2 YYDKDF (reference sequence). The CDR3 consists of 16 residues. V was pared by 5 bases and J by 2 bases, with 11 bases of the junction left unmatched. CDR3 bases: TGTGCCACCAGCCCTACGCCTCAGACAGGGAACTATGGCTACACCTTC. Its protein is CATSPTPQTGNYGYTF.

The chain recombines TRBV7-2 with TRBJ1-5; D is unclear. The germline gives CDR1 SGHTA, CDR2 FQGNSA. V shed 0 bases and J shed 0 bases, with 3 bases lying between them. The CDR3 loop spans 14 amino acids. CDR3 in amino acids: CASSLAGSNQPQHF. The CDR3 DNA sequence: TGTGCCAGCAGCTTAGCCGGTAGCAATCAGCCCCAGCATTTT.

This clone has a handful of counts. The CDR3 loop is CASSSYGQGSNEQYF. CDR3 coding DNA: TGTGCCAGCAGCTCATACGGACAGGGGAGCAACGAGCAGTACTTC. J is TRBJ2-7 and V is TRBV7-9; 9 bases agree with TRBD1. The CDR3 length is 15 residues. Per the germline V gene, CDR1 is SEHNR and CDR2 is FQNEAQ (reference sequence). V lost 4 bases and J lost 5; bases outside the gene matches: 9.

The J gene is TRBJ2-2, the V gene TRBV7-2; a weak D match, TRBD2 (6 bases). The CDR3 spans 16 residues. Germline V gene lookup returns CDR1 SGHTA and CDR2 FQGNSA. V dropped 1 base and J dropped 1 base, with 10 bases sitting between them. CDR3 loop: CASSLVGGLNTGELFF. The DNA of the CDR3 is TGTGCCAGCAGCTTAGTCGGGGGATTGAACACCGGGGAGCTGTTTTTT. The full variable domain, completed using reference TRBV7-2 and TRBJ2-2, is GAGVSQSPSNKVTEKGKDVELRCDPISGHTALYWYRQSLGQGLEFLIYFQGNSAPDKSGLPSDRFSAERTGGSVSTLTIQRTQQEDSAVYLCASSLVGGLNTGELFFGEGSRLTVL.

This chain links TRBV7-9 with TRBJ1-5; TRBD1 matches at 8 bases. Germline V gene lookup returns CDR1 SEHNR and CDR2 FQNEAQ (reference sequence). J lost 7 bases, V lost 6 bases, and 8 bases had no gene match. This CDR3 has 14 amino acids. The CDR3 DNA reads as TGTGCCAGCAGTTCGGACAGGGACGACCAGCCCCAGCATTTT. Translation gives CASSSDRDDQPQHF.

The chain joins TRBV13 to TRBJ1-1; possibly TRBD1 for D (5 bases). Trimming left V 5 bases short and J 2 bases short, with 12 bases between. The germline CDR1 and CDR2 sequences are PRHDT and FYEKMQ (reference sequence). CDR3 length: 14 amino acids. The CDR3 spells CASSEETANTEAFF. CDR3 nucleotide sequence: TGTGCCAGCAGCGAGGAGACAGCCAACACTGAAGCTTTCTTT.

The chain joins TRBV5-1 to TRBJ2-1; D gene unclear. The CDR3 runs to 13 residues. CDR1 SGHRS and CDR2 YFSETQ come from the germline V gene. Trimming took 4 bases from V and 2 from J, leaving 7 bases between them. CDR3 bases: TGCGCCAGCAGCCGAGACACCTACAATGAGCAGTTCTTC. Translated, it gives CASSRDTYNEQFF. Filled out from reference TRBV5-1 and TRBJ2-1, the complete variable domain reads KAGVTQTPRYLIKTRGQQVTLSCSPISGHRSVSWYQQTPGQGLQFLFEYFSETQRNKGNFPGRFSGRQFSNSRSEMNVSTLELGDSALYLCASSRDTYNEQFFGPGTRLTVL.

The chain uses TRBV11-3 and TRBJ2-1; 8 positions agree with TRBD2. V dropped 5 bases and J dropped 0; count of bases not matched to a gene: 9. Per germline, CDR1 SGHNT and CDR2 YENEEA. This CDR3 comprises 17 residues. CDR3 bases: TGTGCCAGCAGCCGGGGGGGCGGGACACCCTCCTACAATGAGCAGTTCTTC. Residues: CASSRGGGTPSYNEQFF.

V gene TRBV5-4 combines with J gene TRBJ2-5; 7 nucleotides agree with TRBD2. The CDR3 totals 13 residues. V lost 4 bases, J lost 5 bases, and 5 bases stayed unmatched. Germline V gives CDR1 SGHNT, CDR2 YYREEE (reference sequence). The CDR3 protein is CASSGGEMETQYF. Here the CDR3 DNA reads TGTGCCAGCAGCGGGGGGGAGATGGAGACCCAGTACTTC.

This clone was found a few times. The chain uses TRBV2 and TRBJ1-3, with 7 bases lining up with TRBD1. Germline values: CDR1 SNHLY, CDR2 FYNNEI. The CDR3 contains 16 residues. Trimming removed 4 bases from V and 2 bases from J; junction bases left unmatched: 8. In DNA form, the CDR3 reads TGTGCCAGCAGTGGAGCTACAGGGGCTCCTGGAAACACCATATATTTT. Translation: CASSGATGAPGNTIYF.

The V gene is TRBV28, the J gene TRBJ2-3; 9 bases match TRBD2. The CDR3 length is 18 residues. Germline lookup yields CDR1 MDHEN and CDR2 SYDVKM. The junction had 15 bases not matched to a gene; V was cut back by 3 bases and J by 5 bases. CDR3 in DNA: TGTGCCAGCAGTTTGGGTGGGGCGGGAGGGCCGACTCTAGATACGCAGTATTTT. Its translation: CASSLGGAGGPTLDTQYF. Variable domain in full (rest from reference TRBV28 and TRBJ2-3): DVKVTQSSRYLVKRTGEKVFLECVQDMDHENMFWYRQDPGLGLRLIYFSYDVKMKEKGDIPEGYSVSREKKERFSLILESASTNQTSMYLCASSLGGAGGPTLDTQYFGPGTRLTVL.

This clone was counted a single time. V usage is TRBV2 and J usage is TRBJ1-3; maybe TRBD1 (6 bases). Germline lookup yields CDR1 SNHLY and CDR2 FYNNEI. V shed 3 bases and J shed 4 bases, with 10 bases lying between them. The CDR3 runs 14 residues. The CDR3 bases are TGTGCCAGCAGTGAGGGGGCCGGGGGAAACACCATATATTTT. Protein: CASSEGAGGNTIYF. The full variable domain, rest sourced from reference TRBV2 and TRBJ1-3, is EPEVTQTPSHQVTQMGQEVILRCVPISNHLYFYWYRQILGQKVEFLVSFYNNEISEKSEIFDDQFSVERPDGSNFTLKIRSTKLEDSAMYFCASSEGAGGNTIYFGEGSWLTVV.

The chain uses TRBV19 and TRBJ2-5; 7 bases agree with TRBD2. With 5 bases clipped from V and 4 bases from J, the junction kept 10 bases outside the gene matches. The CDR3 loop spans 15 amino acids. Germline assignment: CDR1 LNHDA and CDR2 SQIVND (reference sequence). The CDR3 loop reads CASSPLLAPVETQYF. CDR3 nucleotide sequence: TGTGCCAGTAGTCCACTACTAGCGCCCGTAGAGACCCAGTACTTC.

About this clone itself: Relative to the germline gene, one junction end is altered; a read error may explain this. The CDR3 nucleotides are TGTGCTAGCAGCTTCTTGGGGGCGCAAGAGACCCAGTACTTC. Protein: CASSFLGAQETQYF. The chain combines TRBV7-7 with TRBJ2-5, with D perhaps TRBD1 (6 bases). The germline V gene has CDR1 SSHAT and CDR2 FNYEAQ (reference sequence). CDR3 length: 14 residues. Drawing the rest from reference TRBV7-7 and TRBJ2-5, the complete variable domain is GAGVSQSPRYKVTKRGQDVTLRCDPISSHATLYWYQQALGQGPEFLTYFNYEAQPDKSGLPSDRFSAERPEGSISTLTIQRTEQRDSAMYRCASSFLGAQETQYFGPGTRLLVL.

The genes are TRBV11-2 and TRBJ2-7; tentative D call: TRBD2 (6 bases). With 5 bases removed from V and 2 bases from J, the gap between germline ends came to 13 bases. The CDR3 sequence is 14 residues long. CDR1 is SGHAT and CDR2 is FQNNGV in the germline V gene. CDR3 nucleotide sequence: TGTGCCAGCAGCGTAGTAGCGGATACCTACGAGCAGTACTTC. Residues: CASSVVADTYEQYF.

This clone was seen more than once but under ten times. CDR3 coding DNA: TGTGCCAGCATTGGCGGAAACACCATATATTTT. As protein: CASIGGNTIYF. The V and J genes are TRBV27 and TRBJ1-3; no firm D call. Per germline, CDR1 MNHEY and CDR2 SMNVEV (reference sequence). This CDR3 region has 11 residues. V dropped 7 bases and J dropped 4 bases, with 5 bases sitting between them.

The chain's CDR3 is CASSPIQGVAAEAFF. The CDR3, as DNA: TGTGCCAGCAGCCCGATACAGGGGGTGGCGGCTGAAGCTTTCTTT. The rearrangement joins TRBV7-8 to TRBJ1-1, with 8 nucleotides matching TRBD1. CDR3 length equals 15 residues. Germline CDR1 and CDR2: SGHVS and FQNEAQ. V shed 5 bases and J 6 bases; nucleotides not matched to a gene: 11.

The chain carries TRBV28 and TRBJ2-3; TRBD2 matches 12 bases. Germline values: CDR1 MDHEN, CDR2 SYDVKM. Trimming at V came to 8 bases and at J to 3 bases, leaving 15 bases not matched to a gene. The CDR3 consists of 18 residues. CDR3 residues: CASAGLAGLGVMTDTQYF. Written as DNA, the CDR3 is TGTGCCAGCGCGGGACTAGCGGGTTTAGGGGTAATGACAGATACGCAGTATTTT.

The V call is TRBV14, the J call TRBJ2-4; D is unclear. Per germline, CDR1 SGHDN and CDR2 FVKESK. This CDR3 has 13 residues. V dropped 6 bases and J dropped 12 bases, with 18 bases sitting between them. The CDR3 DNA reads TGTGCCAGCAGTCTCACGTCGGGTCTAGATCAGTACTTC. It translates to CASSLTSGLDQYF.

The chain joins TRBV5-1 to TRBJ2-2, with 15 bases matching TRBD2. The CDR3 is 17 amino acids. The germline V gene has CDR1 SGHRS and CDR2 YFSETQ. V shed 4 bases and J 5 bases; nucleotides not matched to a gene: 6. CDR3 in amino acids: CASSPDGLAGGTGELFF. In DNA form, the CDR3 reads TGCGCCAGCAGCCCAGACGGACTAGCGGGAGGGACCGGGGAGCTGTTTTTT. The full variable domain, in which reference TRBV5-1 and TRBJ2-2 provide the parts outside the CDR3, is KAGVTQTPRYLIKTRGQQVTLSCSPISGHRSVSWYQQTPGQGLQFLFEYFSETQRNKGNFPGRFSGRQFSNSRSEMNVSTLELGDSALYLCASSPDGLAGGTGELFFGEGSRLTVL.

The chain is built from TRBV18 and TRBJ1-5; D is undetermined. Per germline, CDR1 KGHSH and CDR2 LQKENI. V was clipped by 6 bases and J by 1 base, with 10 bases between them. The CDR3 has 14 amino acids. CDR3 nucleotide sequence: TGTGCCAGCTCGACGAAGAGGAGCAATCAGCCCCAGCATTTT. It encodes CASSTKRSNQPQHF.

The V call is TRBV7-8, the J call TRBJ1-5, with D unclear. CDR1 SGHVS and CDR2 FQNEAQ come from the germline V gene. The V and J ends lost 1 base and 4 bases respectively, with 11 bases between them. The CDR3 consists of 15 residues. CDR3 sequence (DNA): TGTGCCAGCAGCTTAGGCCACAGTCCTAATCAGCCCCAGCATTTT. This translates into CASSLGHSPNQPQHF.

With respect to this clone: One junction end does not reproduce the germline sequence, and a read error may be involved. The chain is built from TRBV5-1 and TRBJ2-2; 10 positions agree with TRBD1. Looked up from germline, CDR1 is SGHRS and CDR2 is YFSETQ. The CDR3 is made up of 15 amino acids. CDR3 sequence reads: CASSFGQGDTGELFF. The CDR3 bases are TGTGCCAGCAGCTTTGGACAGGGGGACACCGGGGAGCTGTTTTTT. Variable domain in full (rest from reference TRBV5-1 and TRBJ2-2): KAGVTQTPRYLIKTRGQQVTLSCSPISGHRSVSWYQQTPGQGLQFLFEYFSETQRNKGNFPGRFSGRQFSNSRSEMNVSTLELGDSALYLCASSFGQGDTGELFFGEGSRLTVL.